The sequence of this T cell receptor beta chain was determined in a study of technical replicates of blood from a few donors. CDR3 length: 14 residues. The V segment lost 2 bases and the J segment 4 bases; nucleotides outside the gene matches: 4. The germline gives CDR1 SGDLS, CDR2 YYNGEE. Using immunoSEQ multiplex PCR, the repertoire was profiled, and TCRdb retains in-frame clones only, with some absent. The sample includes 75,000 to 90,000 clones, 75% to 95% of them seen just once. The sequence was obtained from a human donor in good health. The sample taken for sequencing was T cells isolated from PBMCs. The V gene is TRBV9, the J gene TRBJ2-7; 9 bases line up with TRBD1. Here the CDR3 DNA reads TGTGCCAGCAGCGTCCGGACAGGGGTGTACGAGCAGTACTTC. Translated, it gives CASSVRTGVYEQYF.